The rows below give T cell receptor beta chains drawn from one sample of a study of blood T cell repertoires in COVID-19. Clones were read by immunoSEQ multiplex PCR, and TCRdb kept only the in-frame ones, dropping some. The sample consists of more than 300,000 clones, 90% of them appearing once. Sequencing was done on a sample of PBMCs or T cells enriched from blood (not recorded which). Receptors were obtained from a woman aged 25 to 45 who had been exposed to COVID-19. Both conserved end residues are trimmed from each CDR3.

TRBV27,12,ASSPGGAVYGYT
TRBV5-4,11,ASRTGQGRREY
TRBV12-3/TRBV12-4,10,ASSPRPYGYT
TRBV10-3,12,AISESADTYEQY
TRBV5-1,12,ASSLAGLNAEAF
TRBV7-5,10,ARRFVSYEQY
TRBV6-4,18,ANKPGGGSRSSPSGNTIY
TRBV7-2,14,ASSPRLAGIQETQY
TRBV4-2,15,ASSPSPGQGAADTQY
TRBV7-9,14,ASSPIRDSFNYGYT
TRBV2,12,ASRPGQLNEKLF
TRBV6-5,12,ASSETGDGYGYT
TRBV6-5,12,ASNARGFGYEQY
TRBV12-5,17,ASGLVLGTGRIDYTEAF
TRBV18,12,ASSPREPGNTIY
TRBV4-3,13,ASSQDRVGWVLTF
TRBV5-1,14,ASSLVSSAGSYGYT
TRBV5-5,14,ASRGGGSGSGEKLF
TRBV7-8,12,ASTRTGVIAEQY
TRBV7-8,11,ASSLGGLYLQF
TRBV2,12,ASNGQGMNTEAF
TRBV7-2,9,ASSPQNEQF
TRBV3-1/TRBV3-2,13,ASSPAVRGNEKLF
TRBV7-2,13,ASSLSTVLPYEQY
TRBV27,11,ASSLGWSTEAF
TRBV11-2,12,ASSLGRGSYGYT
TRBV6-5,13,ASSYSITGNYGYT
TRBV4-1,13,ASSQDYGQISEQF
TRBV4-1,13,ASSQEIGQRGGYT
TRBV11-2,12,ASSQLRQGSKLF
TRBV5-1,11,ASRGQGNTEAF
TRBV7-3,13,ASSLTKGEAGELF
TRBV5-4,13,ASSLPGEISTRQF
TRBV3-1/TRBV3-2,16,ASSQDRRRRGMNTEAF
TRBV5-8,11,ASSQRQVYGYT
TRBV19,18,ASSINFTPRQGANTGELF
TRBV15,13,ATSIGQGRRDTQY
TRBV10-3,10,AISESGGGYT
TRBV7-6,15,ASSSPGQGARYNEQF
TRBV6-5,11,ASRPARQGPQH
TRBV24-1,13,ATSEATGGNQPQH
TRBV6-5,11,ASRVQVLGEAF
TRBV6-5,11,ASSYESSYEQY
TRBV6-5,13,ASSYWASINTEAF
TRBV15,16,ATSRGAQGGLARYEQY
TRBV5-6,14,ASSLGDRGLDYGYT
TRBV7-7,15,ASSLNGDPWVNDEQF
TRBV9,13,ASSVSGGLQETQY
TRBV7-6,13,ASSLGTGPNQPQH
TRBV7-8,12,ASSSTDRGYTQY
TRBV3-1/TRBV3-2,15,ASSQLAGGGYQETQY
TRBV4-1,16,ASSQGGLSRGIGQPQH
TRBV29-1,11,SVVGDRGQPQH
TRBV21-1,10,ASSKALAEQY
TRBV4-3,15,ASSQDGSGRTSYEQY
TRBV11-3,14,ASSPTSGGAFHEQY
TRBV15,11,ATSRTEVYEQY
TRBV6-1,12,ASSEEGQLYEQY